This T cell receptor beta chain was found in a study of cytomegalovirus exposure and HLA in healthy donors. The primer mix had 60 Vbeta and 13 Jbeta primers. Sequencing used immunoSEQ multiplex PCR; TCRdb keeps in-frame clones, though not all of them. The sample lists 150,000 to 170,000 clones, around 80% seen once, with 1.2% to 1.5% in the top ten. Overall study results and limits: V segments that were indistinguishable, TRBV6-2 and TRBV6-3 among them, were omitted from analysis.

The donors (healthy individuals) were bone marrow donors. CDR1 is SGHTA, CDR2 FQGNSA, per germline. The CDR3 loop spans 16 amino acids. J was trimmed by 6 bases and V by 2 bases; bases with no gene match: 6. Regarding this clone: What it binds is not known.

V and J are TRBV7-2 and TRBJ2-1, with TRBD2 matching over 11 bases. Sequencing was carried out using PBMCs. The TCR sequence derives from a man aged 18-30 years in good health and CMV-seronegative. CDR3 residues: CASSLLVAGGVNEQFF. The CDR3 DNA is TGTGCCAGCAGCTTATTAGTAGCGGGAGGGGTCAATGAGCAGTTCTTC. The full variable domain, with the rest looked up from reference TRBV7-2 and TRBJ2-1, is GAGVSQSPSNKVTEKGKDVELRCDPISGHTALYWYRQSLGQGLEFLIYFQGNSAPDKSGLPSDRFSAERTGGSVSTLTIQRTQQEDSAVYLCASSLLVAGGVNEQFFGPGTRLTVL.